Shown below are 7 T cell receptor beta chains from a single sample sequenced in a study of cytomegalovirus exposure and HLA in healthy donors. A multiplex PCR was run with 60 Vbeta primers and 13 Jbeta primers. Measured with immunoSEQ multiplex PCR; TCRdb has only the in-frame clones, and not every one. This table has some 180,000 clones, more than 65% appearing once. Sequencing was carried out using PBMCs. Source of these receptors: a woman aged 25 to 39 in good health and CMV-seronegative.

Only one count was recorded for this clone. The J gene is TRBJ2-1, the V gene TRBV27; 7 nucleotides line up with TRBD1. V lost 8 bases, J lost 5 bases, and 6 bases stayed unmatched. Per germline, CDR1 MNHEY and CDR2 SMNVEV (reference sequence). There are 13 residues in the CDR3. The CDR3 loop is CASGRDRDNEQFF. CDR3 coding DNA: TGTGCCAGCGGCCGGGACAGAGACAATGAGCAGTTCTTC.

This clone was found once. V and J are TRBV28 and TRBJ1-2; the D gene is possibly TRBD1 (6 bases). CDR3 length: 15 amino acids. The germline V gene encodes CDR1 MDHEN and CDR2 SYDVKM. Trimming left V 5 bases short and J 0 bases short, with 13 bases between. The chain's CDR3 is CASSRSRTANYGYTF. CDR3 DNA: TGTGCCAGCAGTCGATCCCGGACAGCTAACTATGGCTACACCTTC.

CDR3 residues: CASSNRGQRHGYTF. As DNA, the CDR3 is TGTGCCAGCAGCAACAGGGGGCAAAGGCATGGCTACACCTTC. The chain is built from TRBV7-2 and TRBJ1-2, with 9 bases that match TRBD1. Germline trimming cut 5 bases from V and 6 bases from J; bases unmatched to any gene: 7. Germline assignment: CDR1 SGHTA and CDR2 FQGNSA. CDR3 length equals 14 residues.

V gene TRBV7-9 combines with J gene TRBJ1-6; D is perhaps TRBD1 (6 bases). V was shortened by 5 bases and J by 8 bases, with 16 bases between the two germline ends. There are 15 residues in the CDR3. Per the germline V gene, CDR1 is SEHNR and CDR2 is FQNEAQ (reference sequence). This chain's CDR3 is CASSRVQGTDSPLHF. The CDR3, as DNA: TGTGCCAGCAGCAGAGTTCAGGGGACGGATTCACCCCTCCACTTT.

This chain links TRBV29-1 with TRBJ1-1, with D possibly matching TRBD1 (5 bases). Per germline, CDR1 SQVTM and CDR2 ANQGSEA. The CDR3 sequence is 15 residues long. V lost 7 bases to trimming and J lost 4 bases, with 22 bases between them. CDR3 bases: TGCAGCGCTGGGGACGGGGGAAAGGGCGGCACTGAAGCTTTCTTT. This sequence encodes CSAGDGGKGGTEAFF.

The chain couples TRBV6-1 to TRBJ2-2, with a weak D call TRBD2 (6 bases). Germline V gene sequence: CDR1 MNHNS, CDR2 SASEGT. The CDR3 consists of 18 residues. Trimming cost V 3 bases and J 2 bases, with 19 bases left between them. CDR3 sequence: CASSDPKYGGPNTGELFF. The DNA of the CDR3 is TGTGCCAGCAGTGACCCTAAATACGGAGGGCCTAACACCGGGGAGCTGTTTTTT.

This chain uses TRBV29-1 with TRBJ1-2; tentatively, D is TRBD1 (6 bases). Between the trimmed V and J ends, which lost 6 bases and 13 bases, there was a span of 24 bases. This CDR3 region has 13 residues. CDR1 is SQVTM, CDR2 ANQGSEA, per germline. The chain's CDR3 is CSVARELTGVGTF. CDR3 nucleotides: TGCAGCGTCGCAAGGGAGTTGACAGGAGTAGGCACCTTC. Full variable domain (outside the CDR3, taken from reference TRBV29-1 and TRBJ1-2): SAVISQKPSRDICQRGTSLTIQCQVDSQVTMMFWYRQQPGQSLTLIATANQGSEATYESGFVIDKFPISRPNLTFSTLTVSNMSPEDSSIYLCSVARELTGVGTFGSGTRLTVV.